This T cell receptor beta chain was identified in a study of blood T cells in healthy people across ages. Concerning this clonotype itself: The antigen remains undetermined.

Combining a sample-barcoded 5' primer with a J-beta primer mix, a second PCR ran for about 6 to 12 cycles. A tag from a template-switch adaptor with 12 random nucleotides marked each cDNA molecule. Every sample gave at least 3 million paired-end reads containing CDR3. TCRdb called the 5' RACE reads again in MiXCR, with one record for every CDR3 protein. This table holds approximately 850,000 distinct CDR3 sequences, roughly 44% found once. The trim removed 5 bases at V and 5 bases at J, leaving 8 bases unmatched. Germline CDR1 is SQVTM and CDR2 is ANQGSEA. The CDR3 has 14 residues. Study-level findings and limits: Observed TCR beta diversity per million T cells went down as age went up. This fall followed a roughly linear course with age.

Material for sequencing was blood. This chain connects TRBV29-1 to TRBJ2-7, with 11 bases aligning to TRBD2. The source of this sequence is a man between 60 and 70 years old in good health. This CDR3 reads CSVHTSGSAHEQYF. The DNA for the CDR3 is TGCAGCGTTCACACTAGCGGGAGCGCCCACGAGCAGTACTTC.